These 5 T cell receptor beta chains originate from one sample sequenced in a study of spatial heterogeneity in lung cancer. Overall study findings and caveats: Expanded intratumoral alpha and beta TCR counts tracked tumor mutation counts.

Using its own MiXCR run on the 5' RACE reads, TCRdb lists one record per CDR3 protein. The sample lists some 5,100 distinct CDR3 sequences, 20% to 30% seen once, with roughly 20% in the top ten. The antigens of these receptors remain unknown. Time point described: sample taken at primary tumor resection. The sequenced sample was lung tumor tissue, obtained at surgery. The receptors were sampled from a male donor with early-stage non-small cell lung cancer.

By frequency in the sample, this clonotype is medium-sized. The chain uses TRBV5-4 and TRBJ2-7; the match to TRBD2 covers 10 bases. Germline CDR1 and CDR2: SGHNT and YYREEE (reference sequence). V shed 4 bases and J 5 bases; nucleotides not matched to a gene: 6. The CDR3 consists of 14 residues. The CDR3 DNA follows: TGTGCCAGCAGCCCGGGACTAGCGAAGGACGAGCAGTACTTC. This translates into CASSPGLAKDEQYF.

This chain connects TRBV29-1 to TRBJ2-7, with D perhaps being TRBD1 or TRBD2 (6 bases each). The CDR3 has 14 amino acids. Germline values: CDR1 SQVTM, CDR2 ANQGSEA. V lost 4 bases and J lost 2, with 15 bases in between. The CDR3 DNA reads TGCAGCGTTGCGGCGCAGGGGAGGACCTACGAGCAGTACTTC. Encoded protein: CSVAAQGRTYEQYF.

V and J are TRBV11-2 and TRBJ2-2; 7 bases map to TRBD2. CDR3 length equals 15 residues. Trimming at V came to 5 bases and at J to 1 base, leaving 4 bases not matched to a gene. The germline gives CDR1 SGHAT, CDR2 FQNNGV. Here the CDR3 reads CASSREALNTGELFF. CDR3 coding DNA: TGTGCCAGCAGCCGGGAGGCACTGAACACCGGGGAGCTGTTTTTT. Full variable domain (rest looked up from reference TRBV11-2 and TRBJ2-2): EAGVAQSPRYKIIEKRQSVAFWCNPISGHATLYWYQQILGQGPKLLIQFQNNGVVDDSQLPKDRFSAERLKGVDSTLKIQPAKLEDSAVYLCASSREALNTGELFFGEGSRLTVL.

This chain links TRBV29-1 with TRBJ2-5; D unclear. The germline V gene has CDR1 SQVTM and CDR2 ANQGSEA. There are 12 residues in the CDR3. V lost 1 base, J lost 4 bases, and 7 bases lay in between. CDR3: CSVEALRETQYF. The CDR3 coding sequence is TGCAGCGTTGAAGCCTTGAGAGAGACCCAGTACTTC.

There are many counts of this clonotype. Compared with germline, one end of the junction differs, possibly owing to a read error. The chain couples TRBV5-4 to TRBJ2-1; 15 positions match TRBD2. The CDR3 has 14 amino acids. Germline values: CDR1 SGHNT, CDR2 YYREEE (reference sequence). In DNA, the CDR3 is TGTGCCAGCAGCTCTCCCGGGACTAGCGGGAGGTCCTACTTC. Its translation is CASSSPGTSGRSYF.